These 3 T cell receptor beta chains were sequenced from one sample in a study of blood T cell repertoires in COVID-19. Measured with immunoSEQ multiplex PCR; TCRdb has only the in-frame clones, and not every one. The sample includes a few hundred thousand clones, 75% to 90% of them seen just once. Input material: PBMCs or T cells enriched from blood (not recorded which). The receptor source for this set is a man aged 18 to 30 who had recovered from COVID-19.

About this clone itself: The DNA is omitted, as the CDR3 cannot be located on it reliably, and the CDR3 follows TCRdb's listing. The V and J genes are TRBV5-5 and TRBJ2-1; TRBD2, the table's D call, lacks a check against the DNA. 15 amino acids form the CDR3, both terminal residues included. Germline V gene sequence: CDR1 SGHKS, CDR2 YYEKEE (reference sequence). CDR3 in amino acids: CASILAGGPPNEQFF.

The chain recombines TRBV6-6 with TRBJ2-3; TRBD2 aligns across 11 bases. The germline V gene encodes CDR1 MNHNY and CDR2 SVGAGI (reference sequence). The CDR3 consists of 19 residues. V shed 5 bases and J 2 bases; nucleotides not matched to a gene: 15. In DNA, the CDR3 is TGTGCCAGCAGTCGACCGTCGGTAGCGGGGGGGCCAGACACAGATACGCAGTATTTT. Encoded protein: CASSRPSVAGGPDTDTQYF.

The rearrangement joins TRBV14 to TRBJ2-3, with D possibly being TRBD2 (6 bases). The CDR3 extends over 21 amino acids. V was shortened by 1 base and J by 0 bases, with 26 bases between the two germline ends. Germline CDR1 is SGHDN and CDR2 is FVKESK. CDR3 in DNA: TGTGCCAGCAGCCAAGGTTGGTTTAGACGTGCGGGATCACTGAGCACAGATACGCAGTATTTT. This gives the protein CASSQGWFRRAGSLSTDTQYF.